The rows below give T cell receptor beta chains drawn from one sample of a study of shared clonotypes between healthy human individuals. Sequencing was performed with immunoSEQ multiplex PCR; in TCRdb, only in-frame clones are kept and a portion is missing. Of some 690,000 clones listed, around 91% are singletons. Source material: memory CD8+ T cells from PBMCs. These TCRs come from a man aged 18-30 years in good health. Some clones in this sample may be carry-over from other donors' samples. The conserved cysteine and the conserved F or W are not part of the CDR3 here.

v_call cdr3_aa
TRBV4-1 ASSQGLAGVSYNEQF
TRBV13 ASSSRGLAVYEQY
TRBV7-9 ASSSEIEQY
TRBV7-2 ASSLVPGLGETQY
TRBV7-9 ASSRDSNSNQPQH
TRBV28 ASSLPFSSYNEQF
TRBV27 ASSTGGPYNEQF
TRBV5-1 ASSTRLAAYEQY
TRBV6-1 ASSEEDSTSYEQY
TRBV27 ASRMGAGLSTEAF
TRBV11-2 ASRPVRAQETQY
TRBV27 ASRGGFEAF
TRBV28 ASSLTGALNEKLF
TRBV5-6 ASSFSPNNEQF
TRBV6-5 ASSLNRAEQY
TRBV10-2 ASSEGDRGGHQETQY
TRBV4-3 ASSPGTNEKLF
TRBV6-5 ASSSTSTGELF
TRBV28 ASSPRTLRGSNEQF
TRBV29-1 SASGTGASSGYEQY
TRBV27 ASSFLNTGELF
TRBV10-3 ATHPDAHKYGYT
TRBV7-9 ASSGMEGGYEQY
TRBV19 ASSPFLVTREVSIQY
TRBV6-1 ASSEAGTADYEQY
TRBV2 ASSEAGQHNEKLF
TRBV9 ASSVGAGIYEQY
TRBV27 ASSLMAGRAYEQY
TRBV7-3 ASSPGQRGTDTQY
TRBV7-3 ASSGSKGAGSYNEQF
TRBV28 ASSLHGRDEQY
TRBV2 ASRPGEGTNTIY
TRBV7-9 ASSPNKYEQY
TRBV7-9 ASSFLAAPSQETQY
TRBV19 ASSRAWSGNQPQH
TRBV10-3 AISDLVGGSYEQY
TRBV7-9 ASSFQYEQY
TRBV9 ASSAWGRKDEQF
TRBV7-9 ATYTWEEARGYT
TRBV28 ASSLFRGSSYNEQF
TRBV6-5 ASSLGFPGNTIY
TRBV7-9 ASSITLASPGNTIY
TRBV19 ASSIDLAGGDRAEAF
TRBV7-9 ASSRAASSYNEQF
TRBV14 ASSPTLSTYGYT
TRBV27 ASSFQGGAPQETQY
TRBV19 ARRDRNGRSTEAF
TRBV27 ASSPEDPNQPQH
TRBV27 ASSHYRGQRAF
TRBV7-3 ASSPTRKGGNEQF
TRBV7-8 ASSLGQLEAF
TRBV18 ASSSKGGAGTEAF